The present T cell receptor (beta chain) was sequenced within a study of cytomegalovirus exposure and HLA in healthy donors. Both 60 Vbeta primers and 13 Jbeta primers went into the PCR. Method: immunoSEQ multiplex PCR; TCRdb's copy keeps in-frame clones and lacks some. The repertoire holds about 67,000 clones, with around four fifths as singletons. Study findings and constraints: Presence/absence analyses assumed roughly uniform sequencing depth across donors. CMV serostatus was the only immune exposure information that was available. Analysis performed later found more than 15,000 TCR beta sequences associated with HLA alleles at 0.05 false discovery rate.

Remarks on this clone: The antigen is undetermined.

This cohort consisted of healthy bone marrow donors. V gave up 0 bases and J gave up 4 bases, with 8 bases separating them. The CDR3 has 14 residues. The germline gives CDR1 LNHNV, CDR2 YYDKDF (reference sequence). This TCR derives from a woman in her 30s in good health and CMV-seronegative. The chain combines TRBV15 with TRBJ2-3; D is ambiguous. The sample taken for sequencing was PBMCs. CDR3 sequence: CATSRDLSADTQYF. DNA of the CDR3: TGTGCCACCAGCAGAGATCTCAGCGCAGATACGCAGTATTTT.